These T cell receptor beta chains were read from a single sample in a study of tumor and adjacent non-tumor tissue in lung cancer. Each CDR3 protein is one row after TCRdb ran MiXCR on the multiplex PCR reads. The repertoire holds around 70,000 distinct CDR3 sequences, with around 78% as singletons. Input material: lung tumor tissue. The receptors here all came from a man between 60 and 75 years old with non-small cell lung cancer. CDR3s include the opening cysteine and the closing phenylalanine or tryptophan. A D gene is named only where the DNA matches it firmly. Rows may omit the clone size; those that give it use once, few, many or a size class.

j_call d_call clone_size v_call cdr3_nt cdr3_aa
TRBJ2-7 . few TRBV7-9 TGTGCCAGCAGTACAGGTAGCAGCGAGCAGTACTTC CASSTGSSEQYF
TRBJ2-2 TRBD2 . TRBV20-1 TGCAGTGCTAGAGATATTAGTAGCGGGAGGGAGACCGGGGAACTGTTTTTT CSARDISSGRETGELFF
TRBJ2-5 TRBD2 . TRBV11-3 TGTGCCAGCAGCCATAGCGGGGACGGGGAGACCCAGTACTTC CASSHSGDGETQYF
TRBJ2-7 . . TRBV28 TGTGCCAGCAGTTTACGTCTGGGACATTGGACCTACGAGCAGTACTTC CASSLRLGHWTYEQYF
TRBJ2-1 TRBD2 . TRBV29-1 TGCAGCGTGGGACCAGCGGGAGTCGGGAAGCAGTTCTTC CSVGPAGVGKQFF
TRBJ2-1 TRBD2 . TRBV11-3 TGTGCCAGCAGCTCCCAGGGACTAGCGGGGGACAATGAGCAATTCTTC CASSSQGLAGDNEQFF
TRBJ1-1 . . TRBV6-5 TGTGCTAGCAGTTACTCGCAGGACACCGAAGCTTTCTTT CASSYSQDTEAFF
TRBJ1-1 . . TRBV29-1 TGCAGCGTTGTATCGGGGAGCACTGAAGCTTTGTTT CSVVSGSTEALF
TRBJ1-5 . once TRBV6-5 TGTGCCAGCGGTTACACACAGAATCAGCCCCAGCATTTT CASGYTQNQPQHF
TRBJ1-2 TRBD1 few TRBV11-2 TGTGCCAGCAGCCCTGGGACAGCTAACTCTGGCTACACCTTC CASSPGTANSGYTF
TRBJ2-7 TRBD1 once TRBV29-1 TGTAGCGTCCTAGACAGGGCGGACGAGCAGTACTTC CSVLDRADEQYF
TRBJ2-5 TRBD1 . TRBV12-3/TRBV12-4 TGTGCCACCAGTCTCGGGGACAGGAGAGACAGAGCCCAGTACTTC CATSLGDRRDRAQYF
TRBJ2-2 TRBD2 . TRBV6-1 TGCGCCAGCAGATTGGGACTAGGGGGATACACCGGGGAGATGTTTTTT CASRLGLGGYTGEMFF
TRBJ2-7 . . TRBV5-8 TGTGCCAGCAGCCCAAGCGGGACAGTAGGGGCTAGTGAACAGTACTTC CASSPSGTVGASEQYF
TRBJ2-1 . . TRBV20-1 TGCAGTGCTAGAGCCGGGGCAATCTTGGACAATGGGCAGTTTTTC CSARAGAILDNGQFF
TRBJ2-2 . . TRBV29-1 TGCAGCGTTGGGTCCAGCACTTACACCGGGGAGCTGTTTTTT CSVGSSTYTGELFF
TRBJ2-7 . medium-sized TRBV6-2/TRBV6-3 TGTGCCAGCCGGGGGTGGGGGCCAACCTACGAGCAGTACTTC CASRGWGPTYEQYF
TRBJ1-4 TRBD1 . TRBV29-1 TGCAGCCTGGGGACAGAGAATGAAAAACTGTTTTTT CSLGTENEKLFF
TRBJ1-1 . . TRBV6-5 TGTGCCAGCTGTTACTCGAGAAGGGGAGGGACCGAAGCTTTCTTT CASCYSRRGGTEAFF
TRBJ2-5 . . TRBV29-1 TGCAGAGCTGTCGACAGGTACCAAGAGACCCAGTACTTC CRAVDRYQETQYF
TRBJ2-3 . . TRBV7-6 TGTGCCAACAGCTTACCGACGGGAGAGCTAAGGGTTTCTAGCACAGATACGCAGTATTTT CANSLPTGELRVSSTDTQYF
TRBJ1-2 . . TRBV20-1 TGCAGTGCTAGTACCGGGATTGGCGAAGGCTACACCTTC CSASTGIGEGYTF
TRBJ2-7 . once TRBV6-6 TGTGCCAGCAGTTACGGGGGGATAAGAGGAGGTCTAACTTACGAGCAGTACTTC CASSYGGIRGGLTYEQYF
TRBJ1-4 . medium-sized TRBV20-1 TGCAGTGCTAGAGTCAGGGGAGGTGAAAAACTGTTTTTT CSARVRGGEKLFF
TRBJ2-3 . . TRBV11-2 TGTGCCGGGAGCTTAGGGGCGGCGGAGACAGATACGCAGTATTTT CAGSLGAAETDTQYF
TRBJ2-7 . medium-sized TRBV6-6 TGTGCCAGCAGTTCCGGGAGCTTCAAGTCCTACGAGCAGTACTTC CASSSGSFKSYEQYF
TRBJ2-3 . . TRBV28 TGTGCCAGCATCTCCTCCGGCACAGATACGCTGTATTTT CASISSGTDTLYF
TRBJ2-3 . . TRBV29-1 TGCACTGGTGGTGGAGATACGCAGTATTTC CTGGGDTQYF
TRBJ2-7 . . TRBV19 TGTGCCAGTAGTAGCCGGACGGAGGCCGGCGTGCAGTACTTC CASSSRTEAGVQYF
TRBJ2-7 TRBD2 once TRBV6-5 TGTGCCAGCAGTTTGTCTAGCGGTAGCTCCTACGAGCAGTACTTC CASSLSSGSSYEQYF
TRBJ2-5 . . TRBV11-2 TGTGCCAGCAGCACATCCGACAGGCAAGAGACACAGTACTTC CASSTSDRQETQYF
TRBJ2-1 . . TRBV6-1 TGTGTCAGCAGTGAAGCGGCGTCCGCATACAATGAGCAGCTCTTC CVSSEAASAYNEQLF
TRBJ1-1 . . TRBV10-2 TGCGCCAGCAGGTACAGGGTTGGGTCTGAAGCTTTCTTT CASRYRVGSEAFF
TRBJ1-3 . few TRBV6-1 TGTGCCAGCACCCTCCGAACCGGGACAAGGGGTTACACCATATATTTT CASTLRTGTRGYTIYF
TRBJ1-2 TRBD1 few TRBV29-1 TGCAGCGTTGAGGGGACAGTAGGATTTGGCTACGCCTTC CSVEGTVGFGYAF
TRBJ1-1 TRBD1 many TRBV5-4 TGTGCCAGCAGCGCAGGACAGGGCCCTGAAGCTTTCTTT CASSAGQGPEAFF
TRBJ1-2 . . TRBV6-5 TGTGTCAGCAGTTACTCGAAGGGATCAAACTATGGCTACATCTTC CVSSYSKGSNYGYIF
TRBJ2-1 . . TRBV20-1 TGCAGTACTAGTAGCATACTAGTGGGAGCTACCTACAATGAGCAGTTCTTT CSTSSILVGATYNEQFF
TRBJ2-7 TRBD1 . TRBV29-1 TGCAGCGTTGTTGGGACAGGGGGCTCGTACGAACAGTACTTC CSVVGTGGSYEQYF
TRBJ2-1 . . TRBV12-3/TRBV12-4 TGCACCAGCAGTTTCTCTCAGTGGGACCACAATGAGCAGTTTTTC CTSSFSQWDHNEQFF
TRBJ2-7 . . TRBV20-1 TGCAGAGCTGGGCCCTACGAGCACTACTTC CRAGPYEHYF
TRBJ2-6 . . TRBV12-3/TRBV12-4 TGTGCCAGCAGTGTCGGGACGACCACTGGACCCAACGTCCTGACTTTC CASSVGTTTGPNVLTF
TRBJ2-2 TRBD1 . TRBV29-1 TGCAGCGTTGGACGGAGACAGGGGGGAATCGGGGAGCTGTTTTTT CSVGRRQGGIGELFF
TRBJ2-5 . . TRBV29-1 TGCAGCGTTGATGGGCATCTAGCGAGCCAAGATACCCTATACTTC CSVDGHLASQDTLYF
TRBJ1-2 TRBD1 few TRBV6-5 TGTGCCAGCAGACAAAGGGCCAGGGGGCGCCAAGGATACACCTTC CASRQRARGRQGYTF
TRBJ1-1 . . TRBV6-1 TGTGCCAACGCCTCCATGGTGAACACTGAAGCTTTCTTT CANASMVNTEAFF
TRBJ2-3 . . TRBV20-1 TGCAGTGCTACCACTAGCACAGATACGCAATATTTT CSATTSTDTQYF
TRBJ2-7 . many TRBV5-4 TGTGCCAGCAGCTTCTGGTCCCAGGGACTGAGCGCCGAGCAGTACTTC CASSFWSQGLSAEQYF
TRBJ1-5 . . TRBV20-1 TGCAGTGCTATCCACGGGGGGCATCAGCCCCCGCATTTT CSAIHGGHQPPHF
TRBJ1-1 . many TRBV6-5 TGTGCCAGCACCAAGAACACTGAAGCTTTCTTT CASTKNTEAFF
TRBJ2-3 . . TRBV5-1 TGCGCCAACAGCATGGGGTTAGCATGGGATACGCAGTATTTT CANSMGLAWDTQYF
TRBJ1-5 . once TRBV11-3 TGTGCAAGCAGCTTAGTCCCCCAAGATATGCAGCATTTT CASSLVPQDMQHF
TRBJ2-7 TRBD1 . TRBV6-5 TGTGCCAGCAGATACGTGTCTGGACAGGTTTACGAGCAGTACTTC CASRYVSGQVYEQYF
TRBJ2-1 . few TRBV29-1 TGCAACGTTGCCCCTAACCATGAACAGTTCTTC CNVAPNHEQFF
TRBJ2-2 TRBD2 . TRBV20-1 TGCAGTGCTACTTTAACGGGAGGGCTGGAGACCGGGAAGCTGTTTTTT CSATLTGGLETGKLFF
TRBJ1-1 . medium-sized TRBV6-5 TGTGCCAGCAGTGGGTCGAGGAGAGGAGGCACTGAAGCTTTCTTT CASSGSRRGGTEAFF
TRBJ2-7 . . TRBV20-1 TGCAGTGCTGCCCAACAGGATTACGAGCAGTACTTC CSAAQQDYEQYF
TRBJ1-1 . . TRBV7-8 TGTGCCAGCAGCTTGAAAACGATGAATTCGAACACTGAAGCTTTCTTT CASSLKTMNSNTEAFF
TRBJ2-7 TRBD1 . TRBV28 TGTGCCAGCACTCGCCTTCGGAACAGGGGTAACGAGCAGTACTTC CASTRLRNRGNEQYF
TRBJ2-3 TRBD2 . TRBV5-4 TGTACCAGCAGCCCTATCGGGCGGGAGCCTGGAGATACGCAGTATTTT CTSSPIGREPGDTQYF